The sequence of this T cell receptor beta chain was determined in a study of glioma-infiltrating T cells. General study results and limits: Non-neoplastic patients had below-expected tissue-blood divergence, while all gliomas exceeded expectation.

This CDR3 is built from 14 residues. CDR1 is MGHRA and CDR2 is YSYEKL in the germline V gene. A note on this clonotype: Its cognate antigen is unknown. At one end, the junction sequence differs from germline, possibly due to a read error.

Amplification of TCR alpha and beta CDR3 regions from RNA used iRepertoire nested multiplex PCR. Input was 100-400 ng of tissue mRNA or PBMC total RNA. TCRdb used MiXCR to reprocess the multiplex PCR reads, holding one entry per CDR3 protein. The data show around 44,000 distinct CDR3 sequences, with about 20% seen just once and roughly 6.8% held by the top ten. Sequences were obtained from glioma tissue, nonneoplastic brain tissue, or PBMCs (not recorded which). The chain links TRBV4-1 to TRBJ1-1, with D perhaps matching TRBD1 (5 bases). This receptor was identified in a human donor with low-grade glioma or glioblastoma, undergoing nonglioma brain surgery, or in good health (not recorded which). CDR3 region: CASSQDSLDTKAFF. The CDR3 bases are TGCGCCAGCAGCCAAGATTCGTTGGACACTAAAGCTTTCTTT.